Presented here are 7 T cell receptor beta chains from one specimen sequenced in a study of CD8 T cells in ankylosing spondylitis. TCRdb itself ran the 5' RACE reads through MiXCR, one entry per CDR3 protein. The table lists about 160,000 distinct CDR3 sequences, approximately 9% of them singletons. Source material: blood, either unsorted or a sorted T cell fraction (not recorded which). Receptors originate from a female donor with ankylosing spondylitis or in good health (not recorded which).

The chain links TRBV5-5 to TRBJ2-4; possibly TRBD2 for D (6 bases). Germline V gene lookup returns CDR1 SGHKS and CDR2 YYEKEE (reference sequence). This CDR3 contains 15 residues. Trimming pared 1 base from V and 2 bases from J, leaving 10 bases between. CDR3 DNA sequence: TGTGCCAGCAGCTTGAACGGGGGTTCCAAAAACATTCAGTACTTC. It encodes CASSLNGGSKNIQYF. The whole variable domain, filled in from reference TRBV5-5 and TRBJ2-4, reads DAGVTQSPTHLIKTRGQQVTLRCSPISGHKSVSWYQQVLGQGPQFIFQYYEKEERGRGNFPDRFSARQFPNYSSELNVNALLLGDSALYLCASSLNGGSKNIQYFGAGTRLSVL.

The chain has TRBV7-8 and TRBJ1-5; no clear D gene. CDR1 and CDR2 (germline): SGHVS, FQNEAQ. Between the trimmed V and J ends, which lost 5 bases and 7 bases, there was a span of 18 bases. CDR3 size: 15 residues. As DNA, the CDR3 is TGTGCCAGCAGCGAAGGTGTGGAGGGTATACAGCCCCAGCATTTT. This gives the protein CASSEGVEGIQPQHF.

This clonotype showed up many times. In DNA form, the CDR3 reads TGCAGTGCTATTATGCGGGACAAGAATTCACCCCTCCACTTT. As protein: CSAIMRDKNSPLHF. This sequence joins TRBV20-1 and TRBJ1-6; maybe TRBD1 (6 bases). The germline V gene has CDR1 DFQATT and CDR2 SNEGSKA (reference sequence). The CDR3 is made up of 14 amino acids. Trimming took off 4 bases at V and 7 bases at J, with 14 bases between the two ends.

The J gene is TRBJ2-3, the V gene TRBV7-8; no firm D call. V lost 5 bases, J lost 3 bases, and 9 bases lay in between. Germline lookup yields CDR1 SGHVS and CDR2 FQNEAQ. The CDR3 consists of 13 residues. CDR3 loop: CASSQGETDTQYF. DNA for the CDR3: TGTGCCAGCAGCCAAGGAGAGACAGATACGCAGTATTTT.

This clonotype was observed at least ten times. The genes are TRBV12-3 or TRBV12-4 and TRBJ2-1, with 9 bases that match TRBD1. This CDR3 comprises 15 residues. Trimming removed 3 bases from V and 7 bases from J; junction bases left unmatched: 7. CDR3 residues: CASSFPQGALNEQFF. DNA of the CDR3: TGTGCCAGCAGTTTCCCACAGGGGGCCCTAAATGAGCAGTTCTTC.

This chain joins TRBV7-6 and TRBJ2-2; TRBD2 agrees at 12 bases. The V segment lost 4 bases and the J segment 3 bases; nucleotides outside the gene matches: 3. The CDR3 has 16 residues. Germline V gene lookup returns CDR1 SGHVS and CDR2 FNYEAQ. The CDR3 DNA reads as TGTGCCAGCAGCTCACGACTAGCGGGAGACACCGGGGAGCTGTTTTTT. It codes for CASSSRLAGDTGELFF. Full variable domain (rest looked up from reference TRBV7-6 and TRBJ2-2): GAGVSQSPRYKVTKRGQDVALRCDPISGHVSLYWYRQALGQGPEFLTYFNYEAQQDKSGLPNDRFSAERPEGSISTLTIQRTEQRDSAMYRCASSSRLAGDTGELFFGEGSRLTVL.

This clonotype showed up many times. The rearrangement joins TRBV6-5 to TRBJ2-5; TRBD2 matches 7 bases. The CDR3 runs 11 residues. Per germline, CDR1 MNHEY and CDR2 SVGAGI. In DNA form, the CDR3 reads TGTGCTTCTGGGGGGGTGGAGACCCAGTACTTC. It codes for CASGGVETQYF.